The T cell receptor beta chain under discussion was sequenced for a study of cytomegalovirus exposure and HLA in healthy donors. Germline-derived CDR1 and CDR2 are GTSNPN and SVGIG (reference sequence). The germline V and J ends were trimmed by 0 bases and 10 bases, with 22 bases remaining between them. The CDR3 loop spans 17 amino acids. Details on this clone: Its antigen remains unidentified.

Study-wide findings and caveats: In a later analysis, an Asian-associated ancestry cluster reportedly showed fewer N-insertions than the roughly 710-donor mean. Cytomegalovirus-associated status was assigned to fewer than 200 TCR beta chains. Analyzed later, association rates of TCRs varied across HLA loci, with DRB1 most and HLA-C fewest.

The PCR contained 60 Vbeta and 13 Jbeta primers. Data came from immunoSEQ multiplex PCR; TCRdb stores just in-frame clones and leaves some out. The table has approximately 250,000 clones, 80% to 90% seen once. Sequencing used PBMCs. This chain uses TRBV30 with TRBJ1-6, with D possibly TRBD1 on 6 matching bases. The TCR sequence derives from a girl aged 2 to 9 in good health and CMV-seronegative. The CDR3 region is CAWSVLGTRGRGSPLHF. DNA of the CDR3: TGTGCCTGGAGTGTGTTGGGAACGCGGGGGCGCGGGTCACCCCTCCACTTT.